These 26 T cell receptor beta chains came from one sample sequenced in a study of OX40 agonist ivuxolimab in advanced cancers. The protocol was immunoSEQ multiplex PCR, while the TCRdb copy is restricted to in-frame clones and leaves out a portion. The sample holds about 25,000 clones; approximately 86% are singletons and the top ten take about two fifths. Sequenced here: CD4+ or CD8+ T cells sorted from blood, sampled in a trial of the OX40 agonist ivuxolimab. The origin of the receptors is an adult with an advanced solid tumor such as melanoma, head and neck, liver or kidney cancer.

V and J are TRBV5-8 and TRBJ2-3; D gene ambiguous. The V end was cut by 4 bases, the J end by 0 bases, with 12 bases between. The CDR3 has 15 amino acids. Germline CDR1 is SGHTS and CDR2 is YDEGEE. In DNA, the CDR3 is TGTGCCAGCAGCCCCCTAGGTGCGAGCACAGATACGCAGTATTTT. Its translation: CASSPLGASTDTQYF.

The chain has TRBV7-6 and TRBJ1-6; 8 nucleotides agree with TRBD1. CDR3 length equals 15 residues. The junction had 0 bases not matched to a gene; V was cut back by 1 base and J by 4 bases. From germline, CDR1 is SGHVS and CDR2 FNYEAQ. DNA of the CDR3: TGTGCCAGCAGCTTAGGGGACAGGTATAATTCACCCCTCCACTTT. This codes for CASSLGDRYNSPLHF.

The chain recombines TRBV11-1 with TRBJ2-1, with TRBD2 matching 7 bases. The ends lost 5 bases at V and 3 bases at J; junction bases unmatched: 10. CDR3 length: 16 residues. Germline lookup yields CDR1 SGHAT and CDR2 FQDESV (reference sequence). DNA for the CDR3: TGTGCCAGCAGCCACGGGTTGGGAGGGAGCTACAATGAGCAGTTCTTC. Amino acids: CASSHGLGGSYNEQFF.

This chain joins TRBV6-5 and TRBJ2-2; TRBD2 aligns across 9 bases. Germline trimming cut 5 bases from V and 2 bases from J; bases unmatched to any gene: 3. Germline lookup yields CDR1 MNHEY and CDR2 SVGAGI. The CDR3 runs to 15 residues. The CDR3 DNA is TGTGCCAGCAGTCGACTAGCGGCCAACACCGGGGAGCTGTTTTTT. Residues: CASSRLAANTGELFF.

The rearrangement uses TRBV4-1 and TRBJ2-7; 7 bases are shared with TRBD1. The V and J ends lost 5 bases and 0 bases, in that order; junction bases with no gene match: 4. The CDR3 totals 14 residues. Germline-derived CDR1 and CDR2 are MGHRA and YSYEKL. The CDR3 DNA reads TGCGCCAGCAGCTACACAGGGGACTCCTACGAGCAGTACTTC. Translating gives CASSYTGDSYEQYF.

In DNA form, the CDR3 reads TGTGCCAGCAGTTACGTGCAGGGGGCCAACTATGGCTACACCTTC. Protein: CASSYVQGANYGYTF. The chain links TRBV6-5 to TRBJ1-2; 8 bases line up with TRBD1. The CDR3 length is 15 residues. The V and J ends lost 2 bases and 2 bases, in that order; junction bases with no gene match: 4. Germline CDR1 reads MNHEY; CDR2 reads SVGAGI.

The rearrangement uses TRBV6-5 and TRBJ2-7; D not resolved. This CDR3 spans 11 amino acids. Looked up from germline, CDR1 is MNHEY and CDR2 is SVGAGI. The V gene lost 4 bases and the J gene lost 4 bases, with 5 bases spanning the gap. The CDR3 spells CASSSIYEQYF. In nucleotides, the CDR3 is TGTGCCAGCAGTTCCATTTACGAGCAGTACTTC.

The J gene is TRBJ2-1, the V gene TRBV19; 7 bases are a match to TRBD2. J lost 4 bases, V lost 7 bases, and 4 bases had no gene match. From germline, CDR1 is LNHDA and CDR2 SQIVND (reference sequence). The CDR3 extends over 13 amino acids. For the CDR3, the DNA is TGTGCCAGTACCAGCGGGGCTTACAATGAGCAGTTCTTC. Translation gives CASTSGAYNEQFF. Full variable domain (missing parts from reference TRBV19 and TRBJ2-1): DGGITQSPKYLFRKEGQNVTLSCEQNLNHDAMYWYRQDPGQGLRLIYYSQIVNDFQKGDIAEGYSVSREKKESFPLTVTSAQKNPTAFYLCASTSGAYNEQFFGPGTRLTVL.

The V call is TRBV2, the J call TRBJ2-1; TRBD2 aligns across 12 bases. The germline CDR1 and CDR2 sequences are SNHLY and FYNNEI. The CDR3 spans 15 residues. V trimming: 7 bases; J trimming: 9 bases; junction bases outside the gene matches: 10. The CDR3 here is CASTVSSGGAGEQFF. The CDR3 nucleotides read TGTGCCAGCACCGTATCTAGCGGGGGGGCAGGTGAGCAGTTCTTC. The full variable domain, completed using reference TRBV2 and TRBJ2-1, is EPEVTQTPSHQVTQMGQEVILRCVPISNHLYFYWYRQILGQKVEFLVSFYNNEISEKSEIFDDQFSVERPDGSNFTLKIRSTKLEDSAMYFCASTVSSGGAGEQFFGPGTRLTVL.

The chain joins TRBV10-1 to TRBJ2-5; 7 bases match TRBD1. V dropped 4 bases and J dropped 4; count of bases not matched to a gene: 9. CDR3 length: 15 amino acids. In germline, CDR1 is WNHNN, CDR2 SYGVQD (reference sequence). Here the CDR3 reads CASSAGRGGTETQYF. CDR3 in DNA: TGCGCCAGCAGTGCCGGACGAGGGGGCACAGAGACCCAGTACTTC.

In nucleotides, the CDR3 is TGTGCCAGCAGCTTAGGAGGTGGCACCTACGAGCAGTACTTC. The encoded protein is CASSLGGGTYEQYF. The rearrangement joins TRBV7-2 to TRBJ2-7; D ambiguous. Trimming left V 1 base short and J 2 bases short, with 9 bases between. This CDR3 contains 14 residues. Germline CDR1 is SGHTA and CDR2 is FQGNSA.

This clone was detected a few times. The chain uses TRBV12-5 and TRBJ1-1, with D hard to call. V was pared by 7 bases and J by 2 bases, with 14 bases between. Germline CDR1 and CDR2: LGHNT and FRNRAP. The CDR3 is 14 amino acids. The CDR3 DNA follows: TGTGCTAGTGACGATGGGGTCCTCAACACTGAAGCTTTCTTT. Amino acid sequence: CASDDGVLNTEAFF.

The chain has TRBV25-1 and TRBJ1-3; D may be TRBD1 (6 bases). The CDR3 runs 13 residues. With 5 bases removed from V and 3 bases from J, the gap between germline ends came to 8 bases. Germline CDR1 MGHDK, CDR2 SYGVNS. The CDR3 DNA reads TGTGCCAGCAGTCAGGGGAATGGAAACACCATATATTTT. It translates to CASSQGNGNTIYF.

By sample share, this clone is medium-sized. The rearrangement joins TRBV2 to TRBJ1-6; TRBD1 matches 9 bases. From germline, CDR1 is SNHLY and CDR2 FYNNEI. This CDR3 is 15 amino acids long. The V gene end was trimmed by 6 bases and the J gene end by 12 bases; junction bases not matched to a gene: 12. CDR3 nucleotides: TGTGCCAGCAGCCACCCGGGGGGACAGGGTGGACCCCTCCACTTT. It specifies CASSHPGGQGGPLHF.

The CDR3 DNA sequence: TGTGCCAGCAGTTACTCAGGGACTAGCGGCGCCGACGAGCAGTACTTC. This translates into CASSYSGTSGADEQYF. The J gene is TRBJ2-7, the V gene TRBV6-5; the match to TRBD2 covers 11 bases. Germline CDR1 is MNHEY and CDR2 is SVGAGI. Germline trimming cut 0 bases from V and 5 bases from J; bases unmatched to any gene: 6. This CDR3 spans 16 amino acids.

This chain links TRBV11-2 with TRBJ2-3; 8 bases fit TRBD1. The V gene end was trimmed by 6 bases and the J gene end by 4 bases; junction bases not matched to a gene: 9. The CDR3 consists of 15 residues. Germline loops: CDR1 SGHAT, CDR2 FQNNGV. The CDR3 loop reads CASSPGQGSSDTQYF. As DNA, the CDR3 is TGTGCCAGCAGTCCCGGACAGGGTAGTTCAGATACGCAGTATTTT. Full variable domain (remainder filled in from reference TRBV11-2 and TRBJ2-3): EAGVAQSPRYKIIEKRQSVAFWCNPISGHATLYWYQQILGQGPKLLIQFQNNGVVDDSQLPKDRFSAERLKGVDSTLKIQPAKLEDSAVYLCASSPGQGSSDTQYFGPGTRLTVL.

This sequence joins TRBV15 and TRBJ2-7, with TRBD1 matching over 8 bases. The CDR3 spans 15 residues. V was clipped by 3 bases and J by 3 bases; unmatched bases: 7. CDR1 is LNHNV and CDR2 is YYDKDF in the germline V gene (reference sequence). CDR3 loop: CATSRIDRGFYEQYF. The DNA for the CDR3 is TGTGCCACCAGCAGGATAGACAGGGGTTTCTACGAGCAGTACTTC.

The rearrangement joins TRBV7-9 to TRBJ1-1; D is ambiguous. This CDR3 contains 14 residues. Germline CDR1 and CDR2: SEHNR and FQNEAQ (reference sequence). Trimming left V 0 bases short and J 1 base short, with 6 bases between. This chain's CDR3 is CASSLAGENTEAFF. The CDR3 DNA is TGTGCCAGCAGCTTAGCGGGAGAGAACACTGAAGCTTTCTTT.

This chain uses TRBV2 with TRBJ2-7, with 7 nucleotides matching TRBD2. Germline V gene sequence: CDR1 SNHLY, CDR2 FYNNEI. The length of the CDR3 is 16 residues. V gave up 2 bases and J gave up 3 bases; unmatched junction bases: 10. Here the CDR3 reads CASSEWFGAGIYEQYF. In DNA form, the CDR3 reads TGTGCCAGCAGTGAATGGTTTGGAGCGGGGATCTACGAGCAGTACTTC.

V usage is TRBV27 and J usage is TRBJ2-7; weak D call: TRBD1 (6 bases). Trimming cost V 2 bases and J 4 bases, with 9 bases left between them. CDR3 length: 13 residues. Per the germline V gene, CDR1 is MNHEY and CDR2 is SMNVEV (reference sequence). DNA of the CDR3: TGTGCCAGCAGTTTAACAGGGAAATACGAGCAGTACTTC. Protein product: CASSLTGKYEQYF.

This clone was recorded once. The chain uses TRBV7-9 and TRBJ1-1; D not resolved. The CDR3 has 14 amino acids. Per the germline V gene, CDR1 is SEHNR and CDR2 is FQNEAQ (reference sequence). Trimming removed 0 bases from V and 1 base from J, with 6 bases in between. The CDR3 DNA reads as TGTGCCAGCAGCTTAGCACGCACGAACACTGAAGCTTTCTTT. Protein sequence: CASSLARTNTEAFF. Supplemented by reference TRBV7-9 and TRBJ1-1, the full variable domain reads DTGVSQNPRHKITKRGQNVTFRCDPISEHNRLYWYRQTLGQGPEFLTYFQNEAQLEKSRLLSDRFSAERPKGSFSTLEIQRTEQGDSAMYLCASSLARTNTEAFFGQGTRLTVV.

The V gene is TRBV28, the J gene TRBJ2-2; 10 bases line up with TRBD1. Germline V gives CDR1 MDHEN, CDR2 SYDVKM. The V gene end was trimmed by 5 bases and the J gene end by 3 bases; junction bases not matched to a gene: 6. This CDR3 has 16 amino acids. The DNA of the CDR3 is TGTGCCAGCAGTCGCGGGACAGGGGTTGACACCGGGGAGCTGTTTTTT. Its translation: CASSRGTGVDTGELFF.

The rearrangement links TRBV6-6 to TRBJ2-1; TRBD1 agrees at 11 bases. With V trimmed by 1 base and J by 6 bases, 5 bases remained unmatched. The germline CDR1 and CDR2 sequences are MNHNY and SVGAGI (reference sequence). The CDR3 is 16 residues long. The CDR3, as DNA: TGTGCCAGCAGTTACTACGGGACAGGGGGTATCAATGAGCAGTTCTTC. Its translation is CASSYYGTGGINEQFF.

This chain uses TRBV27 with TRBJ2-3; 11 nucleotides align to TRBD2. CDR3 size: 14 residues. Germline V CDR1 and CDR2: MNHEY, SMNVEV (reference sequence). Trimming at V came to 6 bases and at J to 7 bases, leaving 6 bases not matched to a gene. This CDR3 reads CASRGLADVNTQYF. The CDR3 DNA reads TGTGCCAGCAGGGGACTAGCGGACGTGAATACGCAGTATTTT.

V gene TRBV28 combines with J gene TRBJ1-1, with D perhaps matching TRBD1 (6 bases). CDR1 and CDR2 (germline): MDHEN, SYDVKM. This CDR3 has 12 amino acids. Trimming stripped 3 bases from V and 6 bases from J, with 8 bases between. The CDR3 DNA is TGTGCCAGCAGTTTTGGGGGCGCTGAAGCTTTCTTT. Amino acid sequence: CASSFGGAEAFF.

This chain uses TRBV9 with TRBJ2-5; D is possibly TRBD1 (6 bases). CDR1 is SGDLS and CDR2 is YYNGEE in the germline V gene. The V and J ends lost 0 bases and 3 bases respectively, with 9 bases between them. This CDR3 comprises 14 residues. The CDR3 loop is CASSVAGVEETQYF. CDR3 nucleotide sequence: TGTGCCAGCAGCGTAGCAGGGGTCGAAGAGACCCAGTACTTC.